These 4 T cell receptor beta chains were sequenced from one sample in a study of cytomegalovirus exposure and HLA in healthy donors. Produced via immunoSEQ multiplex PCR; TCRdb's table is partial and in-frame only. Of under 200,000 clones in the sample, approximately 78% are singletons; the top ten hold 1% to 1.5%. The specimen sequenced was PBMCs. The receptors were sampled from a woman in her thirties in good health and CMV-seronegative.

This chain connects TRBV6-1 to TRBJ1-5, with a weak D call TRBD1 (5 bases). The CDR3 is made up of 15 amino acids. V lost 2 bases and J lost 7, with 15 bases in between. Per germline, CDR1 MNHNS and CDR2 SASEGT. The CDR3 bases are TGTGCCAGCAGTGAACAGGGAAAAGGAGTACAGCCCCAGCATTTT. Protein product: CASSEQGKGVQPQHF.

The J gene is TRBJ1-2, the V gene TRBV27, with D possibly being TRBD1 (6 bases). CDR1 and CDR2 from the germline V gene are MNHEY and SMNVEV (reference sequence). V gave up 6 bases and J gave up 8 bases, with 16 bases separating them. This CDR3 contains 13 residues. This chain's CDR3 is CASSSYRVNGYTF. As DNA, the CDR3 is TGTGCCAGCAGCTCCTACAGGGTGAACGGCTACACCTTC.

This sequence joins TRBV27 and TRBJ1-1, with 9 bases fitting TRBD1. CDR1 and CDR2 (germline): MNHEY, SMNVEV (reference sequence). The CDR3 length is 14 residues. V lost 6 bases to trimming and J lost 5 bases; unmatched junction nucleotides: 7. For the CDR3, the DNA is TGTGCCAGCAGGGGGCGGGACAGGGTAACTGAAGCTTTCTTT. Protein: CASRGRDRVTEAFF.

V gene TRBV6-5 combines with J gene TRBJ1-5; TRBD1 is a possible D gene (6 bases). V lost 7 bases to trimming and J lost 3 bases, with 13 bases between them. Germline V gene lookup returns CDR1 MNHEY and CDR2 SVGAGI. This CDR3 comprises 14 residues. The CDR3 here is CASNPTGFNQPQHF. CDR3 nucleotides: TGTGCCAGCAATCCTACAGGGTTCAATCAGCCCCAGCATTTT.